Each of the 29 T cell receptor beta chains below was sequenced from the same sample in a study of T cells after yellow fever vaccination. A single record per CDR3 protein comes from TCRdb applying MiXCR to the 5' RACE reads. This repertoire shows about 160,000 distinct CDR3 sequences, approximately 9.7% found once; its top ten account for roughly a third. Sequences were derived from CD8+ T cells sorted from PBMCs, sampled 45 days after the yellow fever booster vaccination. The source of these receptors is a man between 18 and 35 years old who received the YFV17D yellow fever vaccine.

This chain joins TRBV4-2 and TRBJ2-1; 8 nucleotides line up with TRBD1. The junction had 3 bases not matched to a gene; V was cut back by 5 bases and J by 3 bases. Germline V CDR1 and CDR2: LGHNA, YNFKEQ. This CDR3 comprises 14 residues. The CDR3 reads CASSDRGSYNEQFF. The CDR3 DNA follows: TGTGCCAGCAGCGACAGGGGTAGCTACAATGAGCAGTTCTTC.

Ten or more counts support this clonotype. The chain joins TRBV2 to TRBJ2-5, with 9 bases lining up with TRBD2. The V gene's germline CDR1 is SNHLY and CDR2 FYNNEI. J gave up 2 bases and V 7 bases, and 5 bases lay outside the gene matches. CDR3 size: 14 residues. The CDR3: CASKASGAQETQYF. In DNA form, the CDR3 reads TGTGCCAGCAAGGCTAGCGGGGCTCAAGAGACCCAGTACTTC. The complete variable domain, with remaining parts taken from reference TRBV2 and TRBJ2-5, reads EPEVTQTPSHQVTQMGQEVILRCVPISNHLYFYWYRQILGQKVEFLVSFYNNEISEKSEIFDDQFSVERPDGSNFTLKIRSTKLEDSAMYFCASKASGAQETQYFGPGTRLLVL.

This clonotype was found a few times. The chain employs TRBV6-1 and TRBJ2-2; D is possibly TRBD1 or TRBD2 (5 bases each). The CDR3 is 16 residues long. V was clipped by 4 bases and J by 4 bases, with 16 bases between them. Germline CDR1 MNHNS, CDR2 SASEGT. The CDR3 region has the DNA TGTGCCAGCAGTGGGTTCGGGAAGAGGGGCACCGGGGAGCTGTTTTTT. It yields the protein CASSGFGKRGTGELFF.

The chain is built from TRBV10-3 and TRBJ2-7; D is perhaps TRBD1 or TRBD2 (5 bases each). Trimming cost V 5 bases and J 0 bases, with 8 bases left between them. CDR1 and CDR2 (germline): ENHRY, SYGVKD. This CDR3 contains 13 residues. CDR3 protein: CAISSGSSYEQYV. Written as DNA, the CDR3 is TGTGCCATCAGTTCAGGGAGCTCCTACGAGCAGTACGTC.

The J gene is TRBJ2-1, the V gene TRBV11-2, with 7 bases fitting TRBD2. Germline trimming cut 1 base from V and 4 bases from J; bases unmatched to any gene: 7. The CDR3 sequence is 16 residues long. The germline V gene has CDR1 SGHAT and CDR2 FQNNGV. CDR3 DNA: TGTGCCAGCAGCTTAGTGGAACTAGCGCTGTACAATGAGCAGTTCTTC. This sequence encodes CASSLVELALYNEQFF.

This clonotype was seen more than once but under ten times. The genes are TRBV7-9 and TRBJ1-3; D call uncertain. Trimming cost V 4 bases and J 0 bases, with 10 bases left between them. From germline, CDR1 is SEHNR and CDR2 FQNEAQ (reference sequence). The CDR3 length is 15 residues. The CDR3 loop is CASSSTGSSGNTIYF. The CDR3 coding sequence is TGTGCCAGCAGCTCGACCGGGAGCTCTGGAAACACCATATATTTT.

CDR3 protein: CASRRRQELWTEAFF. The CDR3 DNA reads as TGTGCCAGCAGACGCCGACAGGAGCTGTGGACTGAAGCTTTCTTT. The rearrangement joins TRBV7-9 to TRBJ1-1; possibly TRBD1 for D (6 bases). The germline gives CDR1 SEHNR, CDR2 FQNEAQ (reference sequence). Trimming took off 6 bases at V and 5 bases at J, with 19 bases between the two ends. The CDR3 is 15 amino acids.

V is TRBV4-1 and J is TRBJ1-2; D is possibly TRBD1 (5 bases). The CDR3 runs to 15 residues. Deletions cut 4 bases from V and 4 bases from J, with 16 bases between. The germline gives CDR1 MGHRA, CDR2 YSYEKL. The CDR3 sequence: CASSRRTQSFYGYTF. For the CDR3, the DNA is TGCGCCAGCAGCCGCCGGACACAAAGCTTCTATGGCTACACCTTC.

This clonotype has only a few counts. The chain uses TRBV5-1 and TRBJ2-7, with D tentatively TRBD1 or TRBD2 (5 bases each). This CDR3 has 16 residues. Germline V CDR1 and CDR2: SGHRS, YFSETQ. Trimming removed 5 bases from V and 5 bases from J, with 23 bases in between. The CDR3 reads CASRRGLRDPLNEQYF. For the CDR3, the DNA is TGCGCCAGCAGGCGCGGGCTCAGGGACCCCCTGAACGAGCAGTACTTC.

This clonotype was seen a handful of times. V gene TRBV12-3 or TRBV12-4 combines with J gene TRBJ2-7; 8 bases are shared with TRBD2. The CDR3 consists of 11 residues. The junction had 1 base not matched to a gene; V was cut back by 6 bases and J by 6 bases. CDR3 loop: CASRGTSEQYV. CDR3 coding DNA: TGTGCCAGCAGAGGGACTAGCGAGCAGTACGTC.

CDR3 in amino acids: CASTLGTTENIQYF. The DNA for the CDR3 is TGTGCCAGCACTCTAGGGACAACCGAAAACATTCAGTACTTC. This chain uses TRBV7-9 with TRBJ2-4, with D perhaps matching TRBD1 (6 bases). The germline V gene encodes CDR1 SEHNR and CDR2 FQNEAQ (reference sequence). The V and J ends lost 7 bases and 5 bases respectively, with 15 bases between them. CDR3 length: 14 residues. Together with reference TRBV7-9 and TRBJ2-4, the CDR3 gives the full variable domain: DTGVSQNPRHKITKRGQNVTFRCDPISEHNRLYWYRQTLGQGPEFLTYFQNEAQLEKSRLLSDRFSAERPKGSFSTLEIQRTEQGDSAMYLCASTLGTTENIQYFGAGTRLSVL.

The chain has TRBV27 and TRBJ2-7, with 8 bases matching TRBD2. The CDR3 runs 18 residues. V lost 6 bases and J lost 1; bases outside the gene matches: 17. The V gene's germline CDR1 is MNHEY and CDR2 SMNVEV (reference sequence). CDR3 region: CASSHLGGGGGLSYEQYF. As DNA, the CDR3 is TGTGCCAGCAGCCACCTTGGGGGCGGCGGGGGGCTTTCCTACGAGCAGTACTTC.

The CDR3 sequence: CASSRGLPGTYEQYV. DNA of the CDR3: TGCGCCAGCAGCCGGGGCCTTCCAGGGACCTACGAGCAGTACGTC. The V gene is TRBV23-1, the J gene TRBJ2-7; D assignment may be TRBD1 or TRBD2 (5 bases each). TRBV23-1 is sorted into the ORF group, with uncertain function. The CDR3 runs to 15 residues. The germline V and J ends were trimmed by 6 bases and 2 bases, with 17 bases remaining between them.

This clonotype came up many times. The rearrangement links TRBV6-6 to TRBJ2-7; tentative D call: TRBD1 (5 bases). The V end was cut by 8 bases, the J end by 2 bases, with 10 bases between. This CDR3 is built from 12 residues. Germline V lookup: CDR1 MNHNY, CDR2 SVGAGI (reference sequence). The CDR3 DNA sequence: TGTGCCAGCGGGGCAATGGCCTACGAGCAGTACTTC. Translated: CASGAMAYEQYF.

V gene TRBV29-1 combines with J gene TRBJ1-2, with 10 bases that match TRBD1. CDR1 SQVTM and CDR2 ANQGSEA come from the germline V gene. Germline trimming cut 5 bases from V and 8 bases from J; bases unmatched to any gene: 11. This CDR3 spans 14 amino acids. The CDR3 is CSVRITGTGDGYTF. Written as DNA, the CDR3 is TGCAGCGTTCGAATTACCGGGACAGGGGACGGCTACACCTTC.

The chain uses TRBV30 and TRBJ2-1; 8 bases are a match to TRBD2. The CDR3 has 11 amino acids. Trimming cost V 2 bases and J 16 bases; bases outside gene matches: 7. In germline, CDR1 is GTSNPN, CDR2 SVGIG (reference sequence). The CDR3 sequence is CAWSTGGENFF. CDR3 nucleotides: TGTGCCTGGAGTACGGGGGGGGAGAATTTCTTC.

This clonotype was observed a handful of times. This chain joins TRBV7-2 and TRBJ2-5; possibly TRBD2 for D (5 bases). This CDR3 region has 16 residues. Germline assignment: CDR1 SGHTA and CDR2 FQGNSA. The V and J ends lost 1 base and 0 bases respectively, with 12 bases between them. The CDR3 is CASSLGGREYQETQYF. The CDR3 DNA reads TGTGCCAGCAGCTTAGGAGGGAGAGAGTACCAAGAGACCCAGTACTTC.

The genes are TRBV7-7 and TRBJ2-1; possible D gene TRBD2, 6 bases. Germline CDR1 and CDR2: SSHAT and FNYEAQ (reference sequence). The CDR3 is 16 residues long. V was cut by 0 bases and J by 0 bases, with 9 bases left in between. CDR3 region: CASSLATSHSYNEQFF. The CDR3 DNA is TGTGCCAGCAGCTTAGCAACTAGCCACTCCTACAATGAGCAGTTCTTC.

This clonotype was seen many times. The chain has TRBV4-1 and TRBJ2-7; D might be TRBD2 (5 bases). The CDR3 extends over 13 amino acids. Trimming took off 0 bases at V and 4 bases at J, with 7 bases between the two ends. Germline assignment: CDR1 MGHRA and CDR2 YSYEKL. CDR3 in amino acids: CASSQDRGYEQYV. The CDR3 region has the DNA TGCGCCAGCAGCCAAGATCGGGGTTACGAGCAGTACGTC.

There are a few counts of this clonotype. The J gene is TRBJ2-5, the V gene TRBV11-3; D is uncertain. Deletions cut 1 base from V and 2 bases from J, with 5 bases between. Germline assignment: CDR1 SGHNT and CDR2 YENEEA. CDR3 length: 13 residues. The DNA of the CDR3 is TGTGCCAGCAGCTTAGCCGATCAAGAGACCCAGTACTTC. Translation: CASSLADQETQYF.

At least ten counts were recorded for this clonotype. The chain has TRBV4-3 and TRBJ2-4, with D tentatively TRBD2 (6 bases). Germline V gene sequence: CDR1 LGHNA, CDR2 YSLEER. The CDR3 has 12 amino acids. V was cut by 6 bases and J by 8 bases, with 11 bases left in between. The CDR3 loop reads CASRPGLDIQYF. The CDR3 nucleotides read TGCGCCAGCAGACCGGGACTCGACATTCAGTACTTC.

V is TRBV4-2 and J is TRBJ1-1; 9 bases align to TRBD1. V dropped 5 bases and J dropped 4; count of bases not matched to a gene: 8. The CDR3 has 15 residues. Germline V gene sequence: CDR1 LGHNA, CDR2 YNFKEQ. In DNA, the CDR3 is TGTGCCAGCAGCGCGAAACAGGGGGCGCGCACTGAAGCTTTCTTT. Protein: CASSAKQGARTEAFF.

The genes are TRBV27 and TRBJ1-4; D is undetermined. V was shortened by 3 bases and J by 2 bases, with 10 bases between the two germline ends. CDR1 and CDR2 (germline): MNHEY, SMNVEV (reference sequence). The CDR3 contains 15 residues. Here the CDR3 DNA reads TGTGCCAGCAGTTTTTCAGAAGCGACTAATGAAAAACTGTTTTTT. Residues: CASSFSEATNEKLFF.

V is TRBV6-6 and J is TRBJ1-5; D not resolved. Germline V gives CDR1 MNHNY, CDR2 SVGAGI (reference sequence). Trimming took 8 bases from V and 6 from J, leaving 14 bases between them. CDR3 length: 13 residues. The CDR3 bases are TGTGCCAGCGAAGGACTGGTGGGTCAGCCCCAGCATTTT. Translating gives CASEGLVGQPQHF.

In its sample, this clonotype was seen a few times. The chain employs TRBV4-2 and TRBJ1-6; D remains unclear. The CDR3 length is 17 residues. Germline CDR1 LGHNA, CDR2 YNFKEQ. V lost 3 bases, J lost 0 bases, and 12 bases lay in between. The CDR3: CASSHPLGSSYNSPLHF. For the CDR3, the DNA is TGTGCCAGCAGCCATCCCTTGGGTAGCTCCTATAATTCACCCCTCCACTTT.

J is TRBJ1-2 and V is TRBV29-1, with D unresolved. Per the germline V gene, CDR1 is SQVTM and CDR2 is ANQGSEA. V was pared by 0 bases and J by 7 bases, with 15 bases between. CDR3 length: 14 residues. The CDR3: CSVEDQRTRGGYTF. The CDR3, as DNA: TGCAGCGTTGAAGATCAACGGACCCGGGGTGGCTACACCTTC.

J is TRBJ1-1 and V is TRBV5-1; D gene uncertain. In germline, CDR1 is SGHRS, CDR2 YFSETQ. Trimming pared 4 bases from V and 3 bases from J, leaving 16 bases between. The CDR3 is 15 residues long. The DNA of the CDR3 is TGCGCCAGCAGCCCGGCCTGGCGGGTGGACACTGAAGCTTTCTTT. Translation gives CASSPAWRVDTEAFF.

The gene calls are TRBV5-1 and TRBJ2-2; D is perhaps TRBD1 (5 bases). This CDR3 spans 15 amino acids. Trimming stripped 0 bases from V and 1 base from J, with 7 bases between. The V gene's germline CDR1 is SGHRS and CDR2 YFSETQ. The CDR3, as DNA: TGCGCCAGCAGCTTGGTAACAGGGAACACCGGGGAGCTGTTTTTT. This encodes CASSLVTGNTGELFF.

The chain combines TRBV4-1 with TRBJ2-1, with 8 bases identical to TRBD2. CDR3 length: 16 residues. Unmatched junction bases numbered 8, after V lost 0 bases and J lost 7 bases. Germline CDR1 is MGHRA and CDR2 is YSYEKL. The CDR3 spells CASSQEIRGGWNEQFF. DNA for the CDR3: TGCGCCAGCAGCCAAGAGATCCGGGGGGGATGGAATGAGCAGTTCTTC.